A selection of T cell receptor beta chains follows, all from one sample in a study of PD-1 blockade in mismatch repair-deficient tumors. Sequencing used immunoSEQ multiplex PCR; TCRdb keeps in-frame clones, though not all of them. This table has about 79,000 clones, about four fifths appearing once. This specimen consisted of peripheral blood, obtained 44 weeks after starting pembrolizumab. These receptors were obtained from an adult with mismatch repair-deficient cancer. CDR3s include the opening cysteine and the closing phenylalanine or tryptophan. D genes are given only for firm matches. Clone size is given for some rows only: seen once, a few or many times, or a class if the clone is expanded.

cdr3_nt: TGTGCCTGGAAGACGGCCAGGGCCCGAAACTATGGCTACACCTTC
cdr3_aa: CAWKTARARNYGYTF
cdr3_length: 15
clone_size: -
v_call: TRBV30
d_call: -
j_call: TRBJ1-2

cdr3_nt: TGTGCCAGCGCCAGGGGAAGGGCCAATTTGGATGAGCAGTTCTTC
cdr3_aa: CASARGRANLDEQFF
cdr3_length: 15
clone_size: -
v_call: TRBV14
d_call: -
j_call: TRBJ2-1

cdr3_nt: TGTGCCAGCAGCTTAGCGCCAGTCCCTGGGGCCAACGTCCTGACTTTC
cdr3_aa: CASSLAPVPGANVLTF
cdr3_length: 16
clone_size: -
v_call: TRBV7-6
d_call: -
j_call: TRBJ2-6

cdr3_nt: TGTGCCAGCAGTTTAAGGGAGAGGTCCTACGAGCAGTACTTC
cdr3_aa: CASSLRERSYEQYF
cdr3_length: 14
clone_size: -
v_call: TRBV28
d_call: -
j_call: TRBJ2-7

cdr3_nt: TGTGCCTGGACCGTAGCGGGAGCCCTCACCCGTGAGCAGTTCTTC
cdr3_aa: CAWTVAGALTREQFF
cdr3_length: 15
clone_size: -
v_call: TRBV30
d_call: TRBD2
j_call: TRBJ2-1

cdr3_nt: TGTGCCAGCAAAAGGGGGGAATTGGACACTGAAGCTTTCTTT
cdr3_aa: CASKRGELDTEAFF
cdr3_length: 14
clone_size: -
v_call: TRBV9
d_call: -
j_call: TRBJ1-1

cdr3_nt: TGTGCCAGCAGCTCCAGGGCGGGTCAGCCCCAGCATTTT
cdr3_aa: CASSSRAGQPQHF
cdr3_length: 13
clone_size: -
v_call: TRBV7-2
d_call: -
j_call: TRBJ1-5

cdr3_nt: TGTGCCTGGAGTGTCACTTCCACAGATACGCAGTATTTT
cdr3_aa: CAWSVTSTDTQYF
cdr3_length: 13
clone_size: -
v_call: TRBV30
d_call: -
j_call: TRBJ2-3

cdr3_nt: TGTGCCAGCAGTTTAAGGGGGGCCGTCGTTAAGAATCAGCCCCAGCATTTT
cdr3_aa: CASSLRGAVVKNQPQHF
cdr3_length: 17
clone_size: -
v_call: TRBV27
d_call: -
j_call: TRBJ1-5

cdr3_nt: TGTGCCATCAGTGAGTTGGACTACGAGCAGTACTTC
cdr3_aa: CAISELDYEQYF
cdr3_length: 12
clone_size: -
v_call: TRBV10-3
d_call: -
j_call: TRBJ2-7

cdr3_nt: TGTGCCAGCAGCCCAAGGAGGGGACTAGCGGGATCCTATGAGCAGTTCTTC
cdr3_aa: CASSPRRGLAGSYEQFF
cdr3_length: 17
clone_size: few
v_call: TRBV11-3
d_call: TRBD2
j_call: TRBJ2-1

cdr3_nt: TGCGCCAGCAGCTACGGGGCGGACACTGAAGCTTTCTTT
cdr3_aa: CASSYGADTEAFF
cdr3_length: 13
clone_size: -
v_call: TRBV5-1
d_call: -
j_call: TRBJ1-1

cdr3_nt: TGTGCCTGGAGTCTTGGGTTGCGTCAGGGCTACACCTTC
cdr3_aa: CAWSLGLRQGYTF
cdr3_length: 13
clone_size: -
v_call: TRBV30
d_call: -
j_call: TRBJ1-2

cdr3_nt: TGTGCCACCAGCAAGTCTGGTAGCGGGAGGGAGCAGTTCTTC
cdr3_aa: CATSKSGSGREQFF
cdr3_length: 14
clone_size: -
v_call: TRBV15
d_call: TRBD2
j_call: TRBJ2-1

cdr3_nt: TGTGCCAGCAGTGAAGCGCCTAGCGGGAACTACGAGCAGTACTTC
cdr3_aa: CASSEAPSGNYEQYF
cdr3_length: 15
clone_size: -
v_call: TRBV6-1
d_call: TRBD2
j_call: TRBJ2-7

cdr3_nt: TGTGCCAGCAGCCCGGACGAGAGAAGGGGAGGCTACACCTTC
cdr3_aa: CASSPDERRGGYTF
cdr3_length: 14
clone_size: -
v_call: TRBV7-3
d_call: -
j_call: TRBJ1-2

cdr3_nt: TGCGCCAGCAGCCAAGAAATGTACGAGCAGTACTTC
cdr3_aa: CASSQEMYEQYF
cdr3_length: 12
clone_size: -
v_call: TRBV4-1
d_call: -
j_call: TRBJ2-7

cdr3_nt: TGTGCCAGCAGCTCCTTACTAGGGGGGGGTAACACTGAAGCTTTCTTT
cdr3_aa: CASSSLLGGGNTEAFF
cdr3_length: 16
clone_size: -
v_call: TRBV11-2
d_call: -
j_call: TRBJ1-1

cdr3_nt: TGTGCCAGCAACAGGGTAGGGAACACTGAAGCTTTCTTT
cdr3_aa: CASNRVGNTEAFF
cdr3_length: 13
clone_size: -
v_call: TRBV5-6
d_call: -
j_call: TRBJ1-1

cdr3_nt: TGTGCCAGCAGCGCCATCACAGGGCCCAACTATGGCTACACCTTC
cdr3_aa: CASSAITGPNYGYTF
cdr3_length: 15
clone_size: -
v_call: TRBV25-1
d_call: -
j_call: TRBJ1-2

cdr3_nt: TGTGCCAGCAGTGAAAGCGAGCCGGGCTCCTACGAGCAGTACTTC
cdr3_aa: CASSESEPGSYEQYF
cdr3_length: 15
clone_size: -
v_call: TRBV2
d_call: -
j_call: TRBJ2-7

cdr3_nt: TGCGCCAGCAGCAGCATACTGGCGGGAGGGAGCACAGATACGCAGTATTTT
cdr3_aa: CASSSILAGGSTDTQYF
cdr3_length: 17
clone_size: -
v_call: TRBV5-1
d_call: TRBD2
j_call: TRBJ2-3

cdr3_nt: TGTGCCAGTAGTATAATTGCTAGCGGGGGGTCCAATGAGCAGTTCTTC
cdr3_aa: CASSIIASGGSNEQFF
cdr3_length: 16
clone_size: -
v_call: TRBV19
d_call: TRBD2
j_call: TRBJ2-1

cdr3_nt: TGTGCCAGCAGTTTATCAGGGTCCTACGAGCAGTACTTC
cdr3_aa: CASSLSGSYEQYF
cdr3_length: 13
clone_size: few
v_call: TRBV27
d_call: -
j_call: TRBJ2-7

cdr3_nt: TGTGCCAGCAGTTTATCTAGCGGAAAGGGGGAGCAGTACTTC
cdr3_aa: CASSLSSGKGEQYF
cdr3_length: 14
clone_size: -
v_call: TRBV27
d_call: -
j_call: TRBJ2-7

cdr3_nt: TGTGCCAGCAGTGAATATCAACTAGCGGGAGGCTACAATGAGCAGTTCTTC
cdr3_aa: CASSEYQLAGGYNEQFF
cdr3_length: 17
clone_size: few
v_call: TRBV6-1
d_call: TRBD2
j_call: TRBJ2-1

cdr3_nt: TGCAGCGTTCTGACTAGCGGGAGCTCCTACGAGCAGTACTTC
cdr3_aa: CSVLTSGSSYEQYF
cdr3_length: 14
clone_size: -
v_call: TRBV29-1
d_call: TRBD2
j_call: TRBJ2-7

cdr3_nt: TGTGCCAGTAGTAGGGTCCCGAACACTGAAGCTTTCTTT
cdr3_aa: CASSRVPNTEAFF
cdr3_length: 13
clone_size: -
v_call: TRBV19
d_call: -
j_call: TRBJ1-1

cdr3_nt: TGTGCCAGCAGTTTATCCGCCGGGGTGGGATGGAAGACAGATACGCAGTATTTT
cdr3_aa: CASSLSAGVGWKTDTQYF
cdr3_length: 18
clone_size: -
v_call: TRBV27
d_call: -
j_call: TRBJ2-3

cdr3_nt: TGTGCCAGCTCATATGAAAACATTCAGTACTTC
cdr3_aa: CASSYENIQYF
cdr3_length: 11
clone_size: -
v_call: TRBV18
d_call: -
j_call: TRBJ2-4

cdr3_nt: TGTGCCAGCAGCCAAGATCCGGTGGGAGGGATGAGGGCCTACGAGCAGTACTTC
cdr3_aa: CASSQDPVGGMRAYEQYF
cdr3_length: 18
clone_size: -
v_call: TRBV4-2
d_call: TRBD2
j_call: TRBJ2-7

cdr3_nt: TGTGCCAGCACTTTACGGGTTAGCTCTGGAAACACCATATATTTT
cdr3_aa: CASTLRVSSGNTIYF
cdr3_length: 15
clone_size: -
v_call: TRBV5-5
d_call: -
j_call: TRBJ1-3